This passage covers 30 T cell receptor beta chains from one sample sequenced in a study of T cells in Graves' hyperthyroidism and ophthalmopathy. Amplification of TCR beta CDR3 regions used RNA as the template. The HTBI primer set drove a first-round RT-PCR of the TCR CDR3. From the multiplex PCR reads, TCRdb called clonotypes with MiXCR, one entry per CDR3 protein. The repertoire includes approximately 600,000 distinct CDR3 sequences, 14% of them detected once, and 7.1% sits in the top ten. The sequencing sample was made of blood. These receptors were taken from a woman younger than 35 with Graves' ophthalmopathy.

This clonotype was detected a few times. The V and J genes are TRBV2 and TRBJ2-1, with D maybe TRBD1 (6 bases). V lost 3 bases and J 11 bases, leaving 14 bases between the germline ends. This CDR3 region has 13 residues. The V gene's germline CDR1 is SNHLY and CDR2 FYNNEI. The CDR3 DNA reads as TGTGCCAGCAGTGACAGGGGCCCGGGGAAGCAGTTCTTC. Protein: CASSDRGPGKQFF.

This clonotype was counted a few times. The chain uses TRBV10-3 and TRBJ1-3; D is uncertain. In germline, CDR1 is ENHRY, CDR2 SYGVKD. Trimming left V 7 bases short and J 3 bases short, with 4 bases between. CDR3 length: 11 amino acids. The CDR3 DNA reads as TGTGCCATCACAAGTGGAAACACCATATATTTT. This sequence encodes CAITSGNTIYF.

This clonotype was counted between two and nine times. The V gene is TRBV4-2, the J gene TRBJ2-7; TRBD1 matches 8 bases. Trimming cost V 0 bases and J 4 bases; bases outside gene matches: 11. This CDR3 is built from 17 residues. Germline-derived CDR1 and CDR2 are LGHNA and YNFKEQ. CDR3 sequence reads: CASSQDVEDRGLYEQYF. The CDR3 DNA follows: TGTGCCAGCAGCCAAGACGTGGAAGACAGGGGTTTGTACGAGCAGTACTTC.

The chain links TRBV6-1 to TRBJ2-1, with 7 bases matching TRBD1. CDR3 size: 16 residues. Losses at the gene ends were 6 bases for V and 4 bases for J; bases not matched to a gene: 12. The germline V gene encodes CDR1 MNHNS and CDR2 SASEGT. The CDR3 loop reads CASRKGTGVSYNEQFF. For the CDR3, the DNA is TGTGCCAGCAGGAAGGGAACAGGGGTCTCTTACAATGAGCAGTTCTTC.

This clonotype has ten or more counts. In DNA, the CDR3 is TGTGCCAGCAGCGTAGAGAGCGGGAGAGGGGGCCATGAGCAGTTCTTC. It yields the protein CASSVESGRGGHEQFF. The rearrangement uses TRBV9 and TRBJ2-1; the D gene is possibly TRBD2 (8 bases). V was cut by 0 bases and J by 8 bases, with 18 bases left in between. The germline V gene has CDR1 SGDLS and CDR2 YYNGEE. The CDR3 is 16 amino acids.

The chain uses TRBV4-2 and TRBJ2-1; D not certain. Germline CDR1 and CDR2: LGHNA and YNFKEQ. This CDR3 has 15 amino acids. V gave up 9 bases and J gave up 0 bases, with 15 bases separating them. CDR3 region: CASSIMVGSYNEQFF. The CDR3 DNA sequence: TGTGCCAGTAGTATTATGGTGGGCTCCTACAATGAGCAGTTCTTC.

The CDR3 spells CATSEGRRGNYEQYF. CDR3 nucleotides: TGTGCCACCAGTGAAGGAAGACGGGGGAACTACGAGCAGTACTTC. The V call is TRBV24-1, the J call TRBJ2-7; perhaps TRBD2 as D (6 bases). CDR3 size: 15 residues. CDR1 and CDR2 (germline): KGHDR, SFDVKD. The V gene lost 4 bases and the J gene lost 3 bases, with 15 bases spanning the gap.

This clonotype was detected many times. This sequence joins TRBV7-2 and TRBJ1-3; maybe TRBD1 (5 bases). This CDR3 spans 16 amino acids. The germline V gene has CDR1 SGHTA and CDR2 FQGNSA. Trimming took off 1 base at V and 4 bases at J, with 14 bases between the two ends. This chain's CDR3 is CASSLVYDRQGNTIYF. DNA for the CDR3: TGTGCCAGCAGCTTAGTGTACGACAGACAGGGAAACACCATATATTTT.

V usage is TRBV6-4 and J usage is TRBJ2-7; tentative D call: TRBD1 (5 bases). The CDR3 is made up of 19 amino acids. V was trimmed by 5 bases and J by 3 bases, leaving 29 bases between them. Germline V gene lookup returns CDR1 MRHNA and CDR2 SNTAGT. CDR3 loop: CASSYIAPLSTARGYEQYF. As DNA, the CDR3 is TGTGCCAGCAGTTACATCGCCCCGTTATCCACGGCAAGGGGCTACGAGCAGTACTTC.

The table lists this clonotype with many counts. For the CDR3, the DNA is TGTGCCAGCAGGCCCGGGACAGGGGATAATTCACCCCTCCACTTT. As protein: CASRPGTGDNSPLHF. V gene TRBV6-1 combines with J gene TRBJ1-6; 10 bases map to TRBD1. This CDR3 has 15 amino acids. CDR1 is MNHNS, CDR2 SASEGT, per germline. J lost 5 bases, V lost 6 bases, and 4 bases had no gene match.

This chain connects TRBV12-3 or TRBV12-4 to TRBJ1-1; no reliable D call. V lost 3 bases, J lost 1 base, and 12 bases lay in between. CDR3 length: 15 residues. The CDR3 loop is CASSLSPRGNTEAFF. In nucleotides, the CDR3 is TGTGCCAGCAGTTTGTCTCCACGGGGGAACACTGAAGCTTTCTTT.

This clonotype was counted ten times or more. The rearrangement joins TRBV6-1 to TRBJ2-1; D perhaps matches TRBD2 (6 bases). V gave up 7 bases and J gave up 5 bases, with 15 bases separating them. Germline V gene data show CDR1 as MNHNS and CDR2 as SASEGT. The CDR3 consists of 14 residues. CDR3 coding DNA: TGTGCCAGCAACGAAGGAGGGTCTAACAATGAGCAGTTCTTC. It codes for CASNEGGSNNEQFF.

This clonotype has ten or more counts. The V gene is TRBV27, the J gene TRBJ1-4; unclear D gene. Trimming stripped 2 bases from V and 5 bases from J, with 6 bases between. CDR1 and CDR2 (germline): MNHEY, SMNVEV (reference sequence). This CDR3 comprises 13 residues. CDR3 loop: CASSLQENEKLFF. In nucleotides, the CDR3 is TGTGCCAGCAGTTTACAGGAGAATGAAAAACTGTTTTTT. Full variable domain (missing parts from reference TRBV27 and TRBJ1-4): EAQVTQNPRYLITVTGKKLTVTCSQNMNHEYMSWYRQDPGLGLRQIYYSMNVEVTDKGDVPEGYKVSRKEKRNFPLILESPSPNQTSLYFCASSLQENEKLFFGSGTQLSVL.

This clonotype was detected many times. This chain links TRBV28 with TRBJ1-2; D may be TRBD1 (5 bases). The CDR3 is 13 residues long. Germline CDR1 reads MDHEN; CDR2 reads SYDVKM. Deletions cut 10 bases from V and 6 bases from J, with 18 bases between. In nucleotides, the CDR3 is TGTGCCAACTCGCCTCCAGCAGGGAATGGCTACACCTTC. Its translation is CANSPPAGNGYTF.

The chain is built from TRBV7-9 and TRBJ2-7; TRBD2 matches at 8 bases. Germline loops: CDR1 SEHNR, CDR2 FQNEAQ (reference sequence). CDR3 length: 14 amino acids. The trim removed 3 bases at V and 6 bases at J, leaving 7 bases unmatched. The CDR3 spells CASSFGGGFREQYF. Written as DNA, the CDR3 is TGTGCCAGCAGCTTCGGCGGGGGGTTTCGCGAGCAGTACTTC.

Many counts were recorded for this clonotype. The rearrangement uses TRBV6-1 and TRBJ2-6, with D perhaps matching TRBD2 (6 bases). The CDR3 consists of 15 residues. Per the germline V gene, CDR1 is MNHNS and CDR2 is SASEGT. The V end was cut by 4 bases, the J end by 2 bases, with 9 bases between. In DNA form, the CDR3 reads TGTGCCAGCAGTGGGGGACTGACTGGGGCCAACGTCCTGACTTTC. The encoded protein is CASSGGLTGANVLTF.

The chain has TRBV6-2 or TRBV6-3 and TRBJ1-5; a possible D gene is TRBD1 (6 bases). V lost 2 bases, J lost 3 bases, and 14 bases lay in between. This CDR3 has 16 residues. CDR1 MNHEY and CDR2 SVGEGT come from the germline V gene. CDR3 amino acids: CASSYAAGEDNQPQHF. The CDR3 DNA follows: TGTGCCAGCAGTTACGCGGCAGGGGAAGACAATCAGCCCCAGCATTTT.

This clonotype came up once. Here the CDR3 omits its conserved ending phenylalanine or tryptophan, so a read error is the likely source. This chain's CDR3 is CAISELALWSYGYTL. CDR3 sequence (DNA): TGTGCCATCAGTGAGTTGGCGCTCTGGAGTTATGGCTACACCCTC. This rearrangement joins TRBV10-3 to TRBJ1-2; no firm D call. Trimming left V 1 base short and J 5 bases short, with 14 bases between. The CDR3 extends over 15 amino acids. Germline V gene data show CDR1 as ENHRY and CDR2 as SYGVKD.

V and J are TRBV28 and TRBJ1-5; D remains unclear. Germline V gene sequence: CDR1 MDHEN, CDR2 SYDVKM. There are 14 residues in the CDR3. Trimming took off 7 bases at V and 2 bases at J, with 12 bases between the two ends. The CDR3 reads CASTGSGGNQPQHF. CDR3 nucleotides: TGTGCCAGCACGGGGTCCGGGGGCAATCAGCCCCAGCATTTT.

This chain links TRBV27 with TRBJ1-5; 7 bases match TRBD1. The CDR3 extends over 15 amino acids. V shed 8 bases, J shed 7 bases, and the junction held 14 bases outside the gene matches. In germline, CDR1 is MNHEY, CDR2 SMNVEV (reference sequence). The CDR3, as DNA: TGTGCCAGCTCACCTCCCCGAGGGGGCGTACAGCCCCAGCATTTT. It encodes CASSPPRGGVQPQHF.

The rearrangement links TRBV28 to TRBJ1-1; 7 bases map to TRBD1. V gave up 5 bases and J gave up 4 bases; unmatched junction bases: 10. The CDR3 sequence is 15 residues long. The germline V gene has CDR1 MDHEN and CDR2 SYDVKM. CDR3 in DNA: TGTGCCAGCAGTCCCCCCGGACAGGTGCCCACTGAAGCTTTCTTT. Translating it yields CASSPPGQVPTEAFF. Using reference TRBV28 and TRBJ1-1 for the parts outside the CDR3, the full variable domain is DVKVTQSSRYLVKRTGEKVFLECVQDMDHENMFWYRQDPGLGLRLIYFSYDVKMKEKGDIPEGYSVSREKKERFSLILESASTNQTSMYLCASSPPGQVPTEAFFGQGTRLTVV.

The chain carries TRBV7-2 and TRBJ1-1, with D perhaps matching TRBD1 (5 bases). Per the germline V gene, CDR1 is SGHTA and CDR2 is FQGNSA. This CDR3 is 15 amino acids long. The V end was cut by 11 bases, the J end by 0 bases, with 19 bases between. The chain's CDR3 is CAWRAGGNMNTEAFF. CDR3 bases: TGTGCCTGGAGGGCTGGGGGAAACATGAACACTGAAGCTTTCTTT.

This clonotype came up a few times. This chain connects TRBV28 to TRBJ2-6; D remains ambiguous. This CDR3 has 15 amino acids. CDR1 is MDHEN, CDR2 SYDVKM, per germline. Trimming pared 3 bases from V and 0 bases from J, leaving 6 bases between. This CDR3 is CASSLFHSGANVLTF. The CDR3 DNA sequence: TGTGCCAGCAGTTTGTTTCACTCTGGGGCCAACGTCCTGACTTTC.

This clonotype was picked up many times. V is TRBV11-3 and J is TRBJ2-1; perhaps TRBD2 as D (5 bases). The germline V gene has CDR1 SGHNT and CDR2 YENEEA. V was clipped by 2 bases and J by 7 bases, with 9 bases between them. CDR3 length equals 13 residues. The CDR3 loop is CASSLSRRNEQFF. The CDR3 coding sequence is TGTGCCAGCAGCTTAAGTAGGAGGAATGAGCAGTTCTTC. The complete variable domain, with remaining parts taken from reference TRBV11-3 and TRBJ2-1, reads EAGVVQSPRYKIIEKKQPVAFWCNPISGHNTLYWYLQNLGQGPELLIRYENEEAVDDSQLPKDRFSAERLKGVDSTLKIQPAELGDSAVYLCASSLSRRNEQFFGPGTRLTVL.

The J gene is TRBJ1-2, the V gene TRBV5-4, with 9 bases that match TRBD1. The CDR3 covers 15 residues. The germline gives CDR1 SGHNT, CDR2 YYREEE (reference sequence). V was clipped by 4 bases and J by 2 bases; unmatched bases: 6. The CDR3 DNA is TGTGCCAGCAGCACCGGGACAGGGAAAAACTATGGCTACACCTTC. As protein: CASSTGTGKNYGYTF. The entire variable domain, with the rest obtained from reference TRBV5-4 and TRBJ1-2, is as follows: ETGVTQSPTHLIKTRGQQVTLRCSSQSGHNTVSWYQQALGQGPQFIFQYYREEENGRGNFPPRFSGLQFPNYSSELNVNALELDDSALYLCASSTGTGKNYGYTFGSGTRLTVV.

The chain links TRBV5-8 to TRBJ2-7; a possible D gene is TRBD2 (6 bases). Germline lookup yields CDR1 SGHTS and CDR2 YDEGEE. CDR3 length equals 13 residues. The V and J ends lost 3 bases and 5 bases respectively, with 12 bases between them. Written as DNA, the CDR3 is TGTGCCAGCAGCTCCCGGAGGGCCCACGAGCAGTACTTC. It yields the protein CASSSRRAHEQYF.

This clonotype was recorded at least ten times. This may arise from a read error, as a much more abundant clone is one base away. The V gene is TRBV28, the J gene TRBJ2-1; D ambiguous. In germline, CDR1 is MDHEN, CDR2 SYDVKM. Trimming cost V 2 bases and J 5 bases, with 4 bases left between them. This CDR3 contains 12 residues. Here the CDR3 reads CASSLEHNEQFF. DNA of the CDR3: TGTGCCAGCAGTTTAGAACACAATGAGCAGTTCTTC.

The gene calls are TRBV14 and TRBJ2-1; 8 bases fit TRBD2. This CDR3 has 16 amino acids. After removal of 0 bases from V and 8 bases from J, the junction contained 9 bases not matched to a gene. Germline values: CDR1 SGHDN, CDR2 FVKESK. CDR3: CASSQDAGRVRDEQFF. In DNA, the CDR3 is TGTGCCAGCAGCCAAGATGCCGGGAGGGTAAGGGATGAGCAGTTCTTC. Combining the CDR3 with reference TRBV14 and TRBJ2-1 gives the whole variable domain EAGVTQFPSHSVIEKGQTVTLRCDPISGHDNLYWYRRVMGKEIKFLLHFVKESKQDESGMPNNRFLAERTGGTYSTLKVQPAELEDSGVYFCASSQDAGRVRDEQFFGPGTRLTVL.

The chain couples TRBV19 to TRBJ2-3, with 7 nucleotides matching TRBD1. CDR3 length: 15 residues. Germline V CDR1 and CDR2: LNHDA, SQIVND (reference sequence). The V segment lost 5 bases and the J segment 2 bases; nucleotides outside the gene matches: 7. CDR3 in DNA: TGTGCCAGTAGTTCGTCAGGGGGTATCACAGATACGCAGTATTTT. This encodes CASSSSGGITDTQYF.

The chain carries TRBV7-8 and TRBJ1-6; D gene uncertain. Germline values: CDR1 SGHVS, CDR2 FQNEAQ. V shed 2 bases and J shed 8 bases, with 19 bases lying between them. This CDR3 region has 17 residues. The DNA for the CDR3 is TGTGCCAGCAGCTTATATCCAGGTCGTTTAGGTGATTCACCCCTCCACTTT. Protein product: CASSLYPGRLGDSPLHF.